Listed here is a single T cell receptor beta chain. Amplification yielded TCR beta CDR3 regions, with RNA transcripts as the source. Carried out on the TCR CDR3, a first-round RT-PCR used the HTBI primer set. MiXCR, run by TCRdb on the multiplex PCR reads, gives a single entry per CDR3 protein. The sample holds over 400,000 distinct CDR3 sequences, under 15% seen once. This sample was included in a study of T cells in Graves' hyperthyroidism and ophthalmopathy. The sample taken for sequencing was blood. The sequence came from a man between 18 and 35 years old with Graves' ophthalmopathy.

The CDR3 nucleotides read TGCAGTGCTAGAGATCCAGGGGGGTGGAATCAGCCCCAGCATTTT. Translated: CSARDPGGWNQPQHF. The rearrangement links TRBV20-1 to TRBJ1-5; 7 bases map to TRBD1. The CDR3 is 15 residues long. Germline values: CDR1 DFQATT, CDR2 SNEGSKA (reference sequence). Trimming removed 0 bases from V and 4 bases from J; junction bases left unmatched: 6.